This TCR beta chain stems from a study of beta chain features in type 1 diabetes. Only one heparinised blood draw was taken per donor, and its volume averaged about 116 mL. As concerns this clone: As yet, its antigen is unknown.

The study reverse transcribed the entire isolated RNA, so it sequenced expressed TCRB transcripts. Assay: immunoSEQ multiplex PCR; the TCRdb copy retains only in-frame clones and omits some. Of hundreds of thousands of clones listed, 68% are singletons. Study conclusions and caveats: Significant though moderate, a shortening of TCRB CDR3s appeared in all four CD4+ subsets of Type 1 diabetes patients.

The sequencing input was naive CD4+ T cells from blood. This TCR was sampled from a man aged 30 to 39 in good health.

CDR3 bases: TGTGCCATCAGTGGGCCGGGACTAGCGGGGGAACGGAGGGAGACCCAGTACTTC. Residues: CAISGPGLAGERRETQYF. The V call is TRBV10-3, the J call TRBJ2-5; TRBD2 matches at 14 bases. V shed 4 bases and J 5 bases; nucleotides not matched to a gene: 12. In germline, CDR1 is ENHRY, CDR2 SYGVKD. The CDR3 loop spans 18 amino acids.